The clone carrying this TCR beta chain was seen repeatedly, ten times or more. Its target is unknown. Individual cDNA molecules (in the library) carried attached unique molecular identifiers. TCRdb reanalysed the RACE reads using MiXCR and keeps one entry per CDR3 protein. The sample has about 70,000 distinct CDR3 sequences, roughly 6.1% seen once; the top ten hold about 3.4%. The record originates from a study of human T cells and chemical hapten exposure. Overall study context: There were per-sample TCR yield variations, arising mainly from small pooled library volume differences. Study observations and caveats: Once DPC sensitization occurred, TCRs above 1 in 1000 frequency showed no change.

CDR1 and CDR2 from the germline V gene are SGHVS and FQNEAQ. V lost 5 bases to trimming and J lost 7 bases, with 21 bases between them. This CDR3 region has 15 residues. The time point was: healthy volunteer bleed at 6 weeks. Unfractionated whole blood yielded total RNA. This receptor was taken from a female donor in good health. Some clones in this sample may be carry-over from other donors' samples. The V gene is TRBV7-8, the J gene TRBJ2-7; D is perhaps TRBD1 or TRBD2 (5 bases each). The material sequenced was whole blood. This CDR3 reads CASSLDQGPTGEQYF. The DNA of the CDR3 is TGTGCCAGCAGCCTGGATCAGGGACCGACGGGTGAGCAGTACTTC.